The 30 T cell receptor beta chains in this list originate from one sample, sequenced in a study of T-cell reconstitution after alpha-beta-depleted transplantation in children. Construction of the TCRbeta library involved unique molecular identifiers. TCRdb analysed the PCR reads with MiXCR anew, one entry per CDR3 protein. The table lists around 440,000 distinct CDR3 sequences, about 16% of them singletons. Sequenced material: PBMCs, mostly from graft donor cells, taken 360 days after TCRalphabeta/CD19-depleted stem cell transplant. The receptor source for this set is a boy under two years old who had a stem cell transplant for Wiskott-Aldrich syndrome, so the T cells may come from the graft donor.

A few counts support this clonotype. This chain connects TRBV20-1 to TRBJ2-1, with a tentative D call TRBD2 (5 bases). This CDR3 is 13 amino acids long. Trimming left V 3 bases short and J 12 bases short, with 18 bases between. CDR1 and CDR2 (germline): DFQATT, SNEGSKA (reference sequence). The CDR3 region is CSASQGLEVAQFF. CDR3 nucleotides: TGCAGTGCTAGTCAAGGACTGGAAGTAGCGCAGTTCTTC.

This clonotype was seen a few times. V and J are TRBV15 and TRBJ1-3, with D unresolved. CDR3 length: 12 residues. The V gene lost 3 bases and the J gene lost 4 bases, with 4 bases spanning the gap. Germline V gene lookup returns CDR1 LNHNV and CDR2 YYDKDF (reference sequence). The CDR3 nucleotides are TGTGCCACCAGCAGGAAGGGAAACACCATATATTTT. Translating gives CATSRKGNTIYF. Variable domain in full (rest from reference TRBV15 and TRBJ1-3): DAMVIQNPRYQVTQFGKPVTLSCSQTLNHNVMYWYQQKSSQAPKLLFHYYDKDFNNEADTPDNFQSRRPNTSFCFLDIRSPGLGDTAMYLCATSRKGNTIYFGEGSWLTVV.

The DNA of the CDR3 is TGTGCCAGCAGTGAATTAAACGGTGGGACCTACAATGAGCAGTTCTTC. Its translation: CASSELNGGTYNEQFF. The chain has TRBV25-1 and TRBJ2-1; D is unclear. Per germline, CDR1 MGHDK and CDR2 SYGVNS. The CDR3 is made up of 16 amino acids. Trimming pared 1 base from V and 2 bases from J, leaving 12 bases between.

This clonotype was detected a few times. This chain uses TRBV7-6 with TRBJ2-1, with 13 bases lining up with TRBD2. The germline CDR1 and CDR2 sequences are SGHVS and FNYEAQ. V lost 0 bases and J lost 4; bases outside the gene matches: 9. CDR3 length: 19 residues. CDR3 coding DNA: TGTGCCAGCAGCTTAGCGACGAGGACTAGCGGGAGAGGGTACAATGAGCAGTTCTTC. Translated, it gives CASSLATRTSGRGYNEQFF.

Only a few counts were recorded for this clonotype. V usage is TRBV29-1 and J usage is TRBJ2-5, with 8 bases matching TRBD1. The CDR3 has 15 amino acids. V lost 4 bases and J lost 1; bases outside the gene matches: 8. The germline CDR1 and CDR2 sequences are SQVTM and ANQGSEA. The CDR3 reads CSVGGQGVPQETQYF. The CDR3 coding sequence is TGCAGCGTTGGAGGACAGGGTGTCCCCCAAGAGACCCAGTACTTC.

By share, this clonotype counts as medium-sized. The chain uses TRBV20-1 and TRBJ2-7; TRBD2 matches at 8 bases. The CDR3 loop spans 13 amino acids. Trimming removed 1 base from V and 3 bases from J; junction bases left unmatched: 2. In germline, CDR1 is DFQATT, CDR2 SNEGSKA (reference sequence). CDR3 protein: CSARAGGDYEQYF. For the CDR3, the DNA is TGCAGTGCTAGAGCCGGGGGGGACTACGAGCAGTACTTC.

This clonotype was seen ten or more times. The genes are TRBV24-1 and TRBJ2-1; 10 positions agree with TRBD2. The CDR3 extends over 14 amino acids. Germline V gene data show CDR1 as KGHDR and CDR2 as SFDVKD. With V trimmed by 3 bases and J by 16 bases, 11 bases remained unmatched. The CDR3 protein is CATSDADSGRGAFF. The CDR3 bases are TGTGCCACCAGTGATGCCGACAGCGGGAGGGGCGCCTTCTTC.

This clonotype was recorded at least ten times. The V call is TRBV28, the J call TRBJ1-6; the D gene is possibly TRBD1 (5 bases). This CDR3 contains 14 residues. The V and J ends lost 2 bases and 6 bases respectively, with 8 bases between them. Germline assignment: CDR1 MDHEN and CDR2 SYDVKM. The CDR3, as DNA: TGTGCCAGCAGTTTAGGAGGGGTTAATTCACCCCTCCACTTT. Protein product: CASSLGGVNSPLHF.

The rearrangement uses TRBV4-1 and TRBJ2-7; tentative D call: TRBD1 (6 bases). This CDR3 spans 17 amino acids. CDR1 MGHRA and CDR2 YSYEKL come from the germline V gene. The ends were cut back, 1 base at V and 5 bases at J, with 21 bases in the middle. Written as DNA, the CDR3 is TGCGCCAGCAGCCAAGTATTAAGTCGCAGGGGAGTTCACGAGCAGTACTTC. Its translation: CASSQVLSRRGVHEQYF.

This clonotype was counted a few times. The chain carries TRBV20-1 and TRBJ1-3; D is possibly TRBD1 (5 bases). Germline values: CDR1 DFQATT, CDR2 SNEGSKA (reference sequence). CDR3 length: 13 amino acids. With 6 bases removed from V and 4 bases from J, the gap between germline ends came to 13 bases. The CDR3 DNA reads as TGCAGTGCCCAGGGAGGGTGGGGAAACACCATATATTTT. As protein: CSAQGGWGNTIYF.

This clonotype occurred a few times. The chain joins TRBV7-2 to TRBJ2-3; no firm D call. Germline assignment: CDR1 SGHTA and CDR2 FQGNSA. Deletions cut 5 bases from V and 2 bases from J, with 20 bases between. This CDR3 is 17 amino acids long. CDR3 sequence reads: CASSPAFGVVATDTQYF. The CDR3 region has the DNA TGTGCCAGCAGCCCCGCCTTTGGGGTCGTTGCCACAGATACGCAGTATTTT.

The chain employs TRBV10-3 and TRBJ2-3; D tentatively reads TRBD1 or TRBD2 (5 bases each). Looked up from germline, CDR1 is ENHRY and CDR2 is SYGVKD. The V end was cut by 7 bases, the J end by 5 bases, with 16 bases between. The CDR3 covers 14 residues. This chain's CDR3 is CAINRDPWGDTQYF. CDR3 sequence (DNA): TGTGCCATCAATCGGGACCCCTGGGGAGATACGCAGTATTTT.

This clonotype was counted at least ten times. CDR3 loop: CASSLSGVYEQFF. CDR3 DNA sequence: TGTGCCAGCAGCTTGTCGGGAGTATATGAGCAGTTCTTC. V is TRBV7-2 and J is TRBJ2-1, with a weak D call TRBD2 (6 bases). V lost 3 bases to trimming and J lost 8 bases, with 11 bases between them. CDR1 is SGHTA and CDR2 is FQGNSA in the germline V gene. This CDR3 spans 13 amino acids.

This chain joins TRBV5-1 and TRBJ2-2; TRBD2 agrees at 10 bases. The germline gives CDR1 SGHRS, CDR2 YFSETQ. The length of the CDR3 is 16 residues. V was pared by 0 bases and J by 6 bases, with 5 bases of the junction left unmatched. CDR3 nucleotide sequence: TGCGCCAGCAGCTTGGAACTAGCGGGATACCCCGGGGAGCTGTTTTTT. Its translation is CASSLELAGYPGELFF.

The table lists this clonotype with a few counts. This chain joins TRBV1 and TRBJ2-7; the table's D call, TRBD2, has no DNA check behind it. TRBV1 is noted as a pseudogene. The length of the CDR3 is 16 residues. CDR3 amino acids: CTSSREADLSSYEQYF. DNA of the CDR3: TGCACCAGCAGCCGAGAGGCGGACTTGAGCTCCTACGAGCAGTACTTC.

The CDR3 DNA reads as TGTGCCAGCAGCCGCTGGACTAGCGACACCGGGGAGCTGTTTTTT. It yields the protein CASSRWTSDTGELFF. This sequence joins TRBV5-5 and TRBJ2-2, with 9 bases matching TRBD2. The CDR3 runs to 15 residues. CDR1 is SGHKS, CDR2 YYEKEE, per germline (reference sequence). With 4 bases clipped from V and 3 bases from J, the junction kept 4 bases outside the gene matches.

This clonotype has a handful of counts. The chain joins TRBV20-1 to TRBJ2-1, with D perhaps TRBD1 or TRBD2 (6 bases each). Trimming removed 0 bases from V and 0 bases from J, with 12 bases in between. Germline V gives CDR1 DFQATT, CDR2 SNEGSKA (reference sequence). The CDR3 runs to 16 residues. For the CDR3, the DNA is TGCAGTGCTAGAGAAAGTGGGGGGCTCTCCTACAATGAGCAGTTCTTC. It yields the protein CSARESGGLSYNEQFF.

This clonotype was counted a few times. Here the CDR3 reads CASSQDYWPSGVADTQYF. In DNA form, the CDR3 reads TGCGCCAGCAGCCAAGATTATTGGCCTAGCGGGGTAGCAGATACGCAGTATTTT. This chain links TRBV4-1 with TRBJ2-3; 9 nucleotides line up with TRBD2. The junction had 11 bases not matched to a gene; V was cut back by 0 bases and J by 4 bases. Germline V gene lookup returns CDR1 MGHRA and CDR2 YSYEKL. This CDR3 region has 18 residues.

V is TRBV19 and J is TRBJ2-1; TRBD2 matches at 9 bases. Germline V lookup: CDR1 LNHDA, CDR2 SQIVND (reference sequence). This CDR3 has 16 amino acids. The junction had 5 bases not matched to a gene; V was cut back by 0 bases and J by 5 bases. The CDR3 loop reads CASSIDSSGVNNEQFF. The CDR3 region has the DNA TGTGCCAGTAGTATAGACTCTAGCGGGGTTAACAATGAGCAGTTCTTC.

The chain carries TRBV29-1 and TRBJ2-2; D ambiguous. The CDR3 spans 10 residues. Trimming took 4 bases from V and 6 from J, leaving 3 bases between them. CDR1 is SQVTM and CDR2 is ANQGSEA in the germline V gene. CDR3 nucleotide sequence: TGCAGCGTTGTAGCCGGGGAGCTGTTTTTT. Its translation: CSVVAGELFF.

The V gene is TRBV2, the J gene TRBJ1-5; 9 nucleotides agree with TRBD1. The germline CDR1 and CDR2 sequences are SNHLY and FYNNEI. The trim removed 1 base at V and 6 bases at J, leaving 4 bases unmatched. The CDR3 consists of 15 residues. DNA for the CDR3: TGTGCCAGCAGTGAAGGGGACAGGGAGGGTCAGCCCCAGCATTTT. It specifies CASSEGDREGQPQHF. Based on the CDR3 plus reference TRBV2 and TRBJ1-5, the full variable domain is EPEVTQTPSHQVTQMGQEVILRCVPISNHLYFYWYRQILGQKVEFLVSFYNNEISEKSEIFDDQFSVERPDGSNFTLKIRSTKLEDSAMYFCASSEGDREGQPQHFGDGTRLSIL.

The table lists this clonotype with a few counts. The chain combines TRBV29-1 with TRBJ2-6; no clear D gene. Germline CDR1 reads SQVTM; CDR2 reads ANQGSEA. CDR3 length equals 16 residues. The V end was cut by 8 bases, the J end by 0 bases, with 17 bases between. CDR3 nucleotides: TGCAGCCTCCTCGTACAGAACAGCTCTGGGGCCAACGTCCTGACTTTC. It translates to CSLLVQNSSGANVLTF.

This clonotype was found a few times. This chain uses TRBV29-1 with TRBJ2-1; weak D call: TRBD2 (6 bases). Germline loops: CDR1 SQVTM, CDR2 ANQGSEA. The CDR3 loop spans 12 amino acids. The chain's CDR3 is CSPTSLGNEQFF. Written as DNA, the CDR3 is TGCAGTCCTACTAGCTTGGGCAATGAGCAGTTCTTC.

This clonotype was counted between two and nine times. V gene TRBV7-2 combines with J gene TRBJ1-1; D is possibly TRBD1 (6 bases). V was pared by 5 bases and J by 11 bases, with 15 bases between. Germline V gene data show CDR1 as SGHTA and CDR2 as FQGNSA. The CDR3 runs 12 residues. The CDR3 sequence is CASSPGGVRAFF. For the CDR3, the DNA is TGTGCCAGCAGCCCCGGGGGCGTTAGGGCTTTCTTT.

This chain connects TRBV7-9 to TRBJ2-1; TRBD1 might be the D (6 bases). The CDR3 has 16 amino acids. V was trimmed by 5 bases and J by 6 bases, leaving 20 bases between them. Germline V gene lookup returns CDR1 SEHNR and CDR2 FQNEAQ (reference sequence). The CDR3 bases are TGTGCCAGCAGCCTACAGGGTTCTAGCAGGGGCAATGAGCAGTTCTTC. It encodes CASSLQGSSRGNEQFF.

This rearrangement joins TRBV12-3 or TRBV12-4 to TRBJ2-5; D is perhaps TRBD1 or TRBD2 (6 bases each). The CDR3 spans 13 residues. Trimming removed 2 bases from V and 4 bases from J, with 8 bases in between. CDR3 sequence (DNA): TGTGCCAGCAGTTTAAGGGGGGTAGAGACCCAGTACTTC. Its protein product is CASSLRGVETQYF.

The chain joins TRBV6-5 to TRBJ1-6; D unresolved. Per the germline V gene, CDR1 is MNHEY and CDR2 is SVGAGI. Deletions cut 0 bases from V and 8 bases from J, with 14 bases between. This CDR3 region has 16 residues. CDR3 sequence reads: CASSYSVPGLYSPLHF. The CDR3 bases are TGTGCCAGCAGTTACTCCGTACCTGGCCTCTATTCACCCCTCCACTTT.

The rearrangement links TRBV20-1 to TRBJ2-7, with unresolved D. The CDR3 extends over 12 amino acids. V was cut by 7 bases and J by 4 bases, with 14 bases left in between. Germline V gene sequence: CDR1 DFQATT, CDR2 SNEGSKA (reference sequence). The CDR3 nucleotides are TGCAGTGGTTCGACGACCGGGTACGAGCAGTACTTC. It is translated as CSGSTTGYEQYF.

This clonotype appeared once. CDR3 loop: CASSLSGVEETQYF. The CDR3 nucleotides are TGCGCCAGCAGCCTCAGCGGGGTCGAAGAGACCCAGTACTTC. The gene calls are TRBV4-1 and TRBJ2-5, with 7 bases aligning to TRBD2. CDR1 is MGHRA and CDR2 is YSYEKL in the germline V gene. The CDR3 spans 14 residues. V lost 4 bases and J lost 3; bases outside the gene matches: 5.

In its sample, this clonotype was seen a few times. The rearrangement links TRBV28 to TRBJ1-4; D is unclear. Looked up from germline, CDR1 is MDHEN and CDR2 is SYDVKM. V was shortened by 6 bases and J by 5 bases, with 10 bases between the two germline ends. The CDR3 contains 13 residues. DNA for the CDR3: TGTGCCAGCAGCTCCAAAGGGAATGAAAAACTGTTTTTT. The encoded protein is CASSSKGNEKLFF.